Following are 2 T cell receptor beta chains from one sample sequenced in a study of CD8 T cells in Susac syndrome (dated by TCRdb to the late 2010s). The library was prepared using the immunoSEQ multiplex PCR assay. RNA was extracted with the RNeasy kit and about 0.5 to 1 ug was reverse transcribed using random hexamers. TCRdb reran the public reads through fastp at Q25 and MiXCR, keeping productive beta chains. Each CDR3 protein appears once, grouped with its most common genes and DNA. This sample comprises fewer than 150,000 distinct CDR3 sequences, 91% of them detected only once. The ten biggest clones cover around 0.24% of the sample. Material: CD8+ T cells from PBMCs. Receptor source: a human donor with multiple sclerosis.

This rearrangement joins TRBV4-2 to TRBJ2-1; D assignment may be TRBD1 or TRBD2 (5 bases each). In germline, CDR1 is LGHNA, CDR2 YNFKEQ. Trimming removed 0 bases at V and 5 bases at J, with 14 bases between. The CDR3 is 16 amino acids. CDR3 amino acids: CASSQEEGSLNNEQFF. The CDR3 DNA reads TGTGCCAGCAGCCAAGAAGAGGGGTCCCTGAACAATGAGCAGTTCTTC.

The chain links TRBV29-1 to TRBJ2-1; D tentatively reads TRBD1 or TRBD2 (5 bases each). The CDR3 is 17 amino acids. Germline assignment: CDR1 SQVTM and CDR2 ANQGSEA. The V and J ends lost 3 bases and 2 bases respectively, with 20 bases between them. The CDR3 is CSVDGLVEGDAYNEQFF. The CDR3 bases are TGCAGCGTTGATGGCCTTGTGGAAGGGGACGCCTACAATGAGCAGTTCTTC.